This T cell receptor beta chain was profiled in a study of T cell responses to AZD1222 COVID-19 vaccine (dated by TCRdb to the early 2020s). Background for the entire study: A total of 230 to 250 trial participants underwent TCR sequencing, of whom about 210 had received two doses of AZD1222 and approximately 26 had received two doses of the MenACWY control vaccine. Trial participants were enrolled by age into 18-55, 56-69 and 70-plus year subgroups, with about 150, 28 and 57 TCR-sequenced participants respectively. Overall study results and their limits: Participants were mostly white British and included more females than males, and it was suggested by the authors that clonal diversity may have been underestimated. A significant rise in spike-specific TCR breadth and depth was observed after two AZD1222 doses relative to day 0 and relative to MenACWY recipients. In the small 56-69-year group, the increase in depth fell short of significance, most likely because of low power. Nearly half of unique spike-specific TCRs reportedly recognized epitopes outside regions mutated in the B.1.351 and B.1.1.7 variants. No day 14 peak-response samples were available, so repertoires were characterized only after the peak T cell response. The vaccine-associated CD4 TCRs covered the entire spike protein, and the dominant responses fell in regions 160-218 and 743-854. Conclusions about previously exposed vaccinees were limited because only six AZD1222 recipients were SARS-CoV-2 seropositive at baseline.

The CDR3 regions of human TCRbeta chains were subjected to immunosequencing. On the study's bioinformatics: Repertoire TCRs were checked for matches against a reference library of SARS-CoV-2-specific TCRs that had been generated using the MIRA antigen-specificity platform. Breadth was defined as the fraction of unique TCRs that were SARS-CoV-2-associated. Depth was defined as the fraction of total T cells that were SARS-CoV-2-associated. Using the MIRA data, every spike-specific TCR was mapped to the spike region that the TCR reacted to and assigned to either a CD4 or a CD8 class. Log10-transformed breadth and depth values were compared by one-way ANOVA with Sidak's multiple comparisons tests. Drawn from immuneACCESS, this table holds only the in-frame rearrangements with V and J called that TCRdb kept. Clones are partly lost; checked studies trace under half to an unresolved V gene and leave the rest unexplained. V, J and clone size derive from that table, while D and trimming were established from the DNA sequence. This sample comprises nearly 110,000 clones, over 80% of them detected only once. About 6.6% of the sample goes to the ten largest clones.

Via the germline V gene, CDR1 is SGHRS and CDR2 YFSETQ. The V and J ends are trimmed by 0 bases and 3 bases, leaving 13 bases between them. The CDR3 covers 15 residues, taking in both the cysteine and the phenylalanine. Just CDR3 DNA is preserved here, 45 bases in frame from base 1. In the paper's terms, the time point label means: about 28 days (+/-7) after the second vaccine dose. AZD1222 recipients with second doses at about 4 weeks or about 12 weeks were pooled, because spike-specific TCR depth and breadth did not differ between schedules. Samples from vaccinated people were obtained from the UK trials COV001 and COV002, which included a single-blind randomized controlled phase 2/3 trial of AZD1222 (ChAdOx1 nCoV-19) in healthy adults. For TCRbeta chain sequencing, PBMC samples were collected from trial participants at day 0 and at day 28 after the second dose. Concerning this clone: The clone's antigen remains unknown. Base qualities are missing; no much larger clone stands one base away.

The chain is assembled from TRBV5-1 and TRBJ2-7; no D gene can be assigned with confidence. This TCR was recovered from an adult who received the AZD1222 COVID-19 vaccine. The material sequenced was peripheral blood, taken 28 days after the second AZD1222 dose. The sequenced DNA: TGCGCCAGCAGCTTGGTCCAGACAAAGCTCTACGAGCAGTACTTC. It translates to CASSLVQTKLYEQYF.